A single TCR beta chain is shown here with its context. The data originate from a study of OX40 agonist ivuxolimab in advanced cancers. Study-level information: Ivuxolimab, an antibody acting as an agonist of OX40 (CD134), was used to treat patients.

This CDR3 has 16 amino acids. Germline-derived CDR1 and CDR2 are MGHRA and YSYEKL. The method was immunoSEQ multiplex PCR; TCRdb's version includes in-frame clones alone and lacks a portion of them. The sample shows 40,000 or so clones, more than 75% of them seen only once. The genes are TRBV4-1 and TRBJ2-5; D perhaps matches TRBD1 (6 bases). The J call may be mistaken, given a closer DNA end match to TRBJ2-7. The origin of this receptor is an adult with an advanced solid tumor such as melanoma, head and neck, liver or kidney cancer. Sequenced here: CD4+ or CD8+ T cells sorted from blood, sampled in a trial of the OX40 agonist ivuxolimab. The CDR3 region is CASSQDLQGYGYEQYF. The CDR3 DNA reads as TGCGCCAGCAGCCAAGATTTACAGGGATACGGGTACGAGCAGTACTTC.